This T cell receptor beta chain was recorded in a study of response to subunit inactivated influenza vaccine (dated by TCRdb to about 2018). Broadly, across the study: The study used deep quantitative T cell receptor repertoire profiling to track responses to a trivalent subunit inactivated influenza vaccine.

Libraries were constructed by RT-PCR. Sequencing relied on an Illumina HiSeq 2500. TCRdb reanalyzed the raw reads on its own, using fastp at Q25 for trimming and MiXCR for clone calling, and kept in-frame beta chains. Entries that share a CDR3 protein sequence are merged under the most common genes and DNA. Counted in this sample were over 450,000 distinct CDR3 sequences; around 13% of them appeared once. The top ten clonotypes cover about an eighth of the sample. Overall study results and their limits: The authors suggested that each seasonal influenza vaccination may recruit only a limited number of new T cells.

Per the germline V gene, SGHRS is the CDR1 and YFSETQ is the CDR2. From its cysteine to its phenylalanine, the CDR3 spans 15 amino acids. The read is trimmed to its CDR3 DNA, 45 bases read in frame from base 1. At the junction V is shortened by 0 bases and J by 2 bases, with 10 bases in between. Per the publication, the time point label means: around 47 days after influenza vaccine administration. This clonotype was seen ten or more times. Its antigen target is currently unknown. Per-base qualities were not stored, and no clone one base away is much larger. The receptor was isolated from a man over 45 who received an inactivated influenza vaccine. Donor details come from another sample of the same person, matched by shared clones. The sequencing used PBMCs from blood, collected 40 to 50 days after vaccination. The V and J segments used are TRBV5-1 and TRBJ2-3; perhaps TRBD1 is the D gene, with 5 bases matching. The sequenced DNA: TGCGCCAGCAGCTTGGTCGACAGAGACACAGATACGCAGTATTTT. Its amino acids are CASSLVDRDTDTQYF.